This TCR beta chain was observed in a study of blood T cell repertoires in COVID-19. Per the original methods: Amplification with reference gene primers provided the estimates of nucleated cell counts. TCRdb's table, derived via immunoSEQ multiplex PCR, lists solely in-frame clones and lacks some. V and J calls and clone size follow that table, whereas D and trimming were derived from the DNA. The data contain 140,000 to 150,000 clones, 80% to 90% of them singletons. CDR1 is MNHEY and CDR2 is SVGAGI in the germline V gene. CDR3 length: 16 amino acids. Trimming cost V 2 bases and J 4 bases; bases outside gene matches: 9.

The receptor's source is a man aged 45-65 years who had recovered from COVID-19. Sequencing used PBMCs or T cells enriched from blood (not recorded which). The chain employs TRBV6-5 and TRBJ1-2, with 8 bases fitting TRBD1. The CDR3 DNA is TGTGCCAGCAGTTACATAGGACAGGGAACTTTCTATGGCTACACCTTC. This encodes CASSYIGQGTFYGYTF.